The present entry profiles one TCR beta chain with its context. V was clipped by 4 bases and J by 6 bases, with 15 bases between them. The CDR3 runs to 14 residues. Germline values: CDR1 SGHVS, CDR2 FQNEAQ. Time point meaning: healthy volunteer bleed at 2 weeks. Total RNA was isolated from unfractionated whole blood. The data derive from a study of human T cells and chemical hapten exposure. The study used a library that attached unique molecular identifiers to individual cDNA molecules. TCRdb fed the RACE reads into MiXCR, producing one record per CDR3 protein. The data hold 35,000 to 50,000 distinct CDR3 sequences, with approximately 4.7% observed a single time.

The TCR sequence derives from a female donor in good health. Some clones in this sample may be carry-over from other donors' samples. The sample comprised whole blood. The chain employs TRBV7-8 and TRBJ1-1; possibly TRBD1 for D (5 bases). The CDR3 reads CASSSLGGFAEAFF. The DNA of the CDR3 is TGTGCCAGCAGCTCCCTCGGGGGTTTCGCTGAAGCTTTCTTT.